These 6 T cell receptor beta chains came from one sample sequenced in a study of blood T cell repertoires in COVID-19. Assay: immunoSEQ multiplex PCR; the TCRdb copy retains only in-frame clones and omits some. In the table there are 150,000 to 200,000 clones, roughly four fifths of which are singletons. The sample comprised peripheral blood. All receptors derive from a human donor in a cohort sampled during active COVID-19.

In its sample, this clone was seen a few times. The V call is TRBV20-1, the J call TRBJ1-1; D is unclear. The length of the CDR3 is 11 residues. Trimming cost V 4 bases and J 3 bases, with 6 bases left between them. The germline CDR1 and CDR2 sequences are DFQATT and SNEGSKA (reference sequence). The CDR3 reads CSAILHTEAFF. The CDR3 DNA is TGCAGTGCTATACTGCACACTGAAGCTTTCTTT.

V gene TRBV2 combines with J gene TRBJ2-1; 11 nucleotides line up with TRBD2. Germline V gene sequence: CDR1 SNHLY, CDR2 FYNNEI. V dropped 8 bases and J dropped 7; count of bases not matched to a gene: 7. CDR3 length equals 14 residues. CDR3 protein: CASATSGRGNEQFF. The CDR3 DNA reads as TGTGCCAGCGCTACTAGCGGGAGAGGTAATGAGCAGTTCTTC.

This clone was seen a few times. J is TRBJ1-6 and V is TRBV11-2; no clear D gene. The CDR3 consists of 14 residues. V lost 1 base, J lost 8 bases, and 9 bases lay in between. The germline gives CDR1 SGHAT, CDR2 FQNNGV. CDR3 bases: TGTGCCAGCAGCTTAGGTACATCCTATTCACCCCTCCACTTT. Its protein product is CASSLGTSYSPLHF. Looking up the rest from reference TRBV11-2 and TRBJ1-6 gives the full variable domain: EAGVAQSPRYKIIEKRQSVAFWCNPISGHATLYWYQQILGQGPKLLIQFQNNGVVDDSQLPKDRFSAERLKGVDSTLKIQPAKLEDSAVYLCASSLGTSYSPLHFGNGTRLTVT.

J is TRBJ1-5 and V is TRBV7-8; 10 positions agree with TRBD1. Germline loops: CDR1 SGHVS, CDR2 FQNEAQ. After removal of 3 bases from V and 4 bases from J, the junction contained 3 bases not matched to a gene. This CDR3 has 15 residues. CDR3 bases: TGTGCCAGCAGCTTGAGACAGGGGGCTAATCAGCCCCAGCATTTT. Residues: CASSLRQGANQPQHF.

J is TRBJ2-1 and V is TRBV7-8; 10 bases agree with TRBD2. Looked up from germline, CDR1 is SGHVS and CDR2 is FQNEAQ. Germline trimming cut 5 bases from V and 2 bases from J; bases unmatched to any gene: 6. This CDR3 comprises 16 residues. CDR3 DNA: TGTGCCAGCAGCGTACGACTAGCGGGCACCTACAATGAGCAGTTCTTC. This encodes CASSVRLAGTYNEQFF.

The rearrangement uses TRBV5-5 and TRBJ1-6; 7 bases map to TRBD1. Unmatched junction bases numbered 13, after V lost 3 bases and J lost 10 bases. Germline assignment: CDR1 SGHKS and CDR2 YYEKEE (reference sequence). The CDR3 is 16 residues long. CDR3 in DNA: TGTGCCAGCAGCTGGAGGACAGGCGTTGCAATATCACCCCTCCACTTT. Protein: CASSWRTGVAISPLHF.